Described below is a single TCR beta chain sequence and its context. Measured with immunoSEQ multiplex PCR; TCRdb has only the in-frame clones, and not every one. The sample holds about 68,000 clones, roughly 88% seen once. This entry belongs to a study of OX40 agonist ivuxolimab in advanced cancers. Study context: Averaging around 60 years in age, with a range of roughly 20 to 90, the cohort was around 87% male. One patient with hepatocellular carcinoma and two with cutaneous melanoma, three in all, had partial responses.

Germline V lookup: CDR1 MDHEN, CDR2 SYDVKM. This CDR3 contains 16 residues. V lost 3 bases to trimming and J lost 2 bases, with 17 bases between them. The specimen was CD4+ or CD8+ T cells sorted from blood, collected in a trial of the OX40 agonist ivuxolimab. The chain employs TRBV28 and TRBJ2-7; perhaps TRBD2 as D (6 bases). The clonotype was recovered from an adult with an advanced solid tumor such as melanoma, head and neck, liver or kidney cancer. The CDR3 loop is CASSFALASLTYEQYF. In DNA, the CDR3 is TGTGCCAGCAGTTTCGCTCTAGCGTCTTTAACCTACGAGCAGTACTTC.